This TCR beta chain came from a study of blood T cell repertoires in COVID-19. Turning to the study itself: The analysed material was cDNA or gDNA that came from T cells, B-cell-depleted T cells, or PBMCs.

Sequencing was performed with immunoSEQ multiplex PCR; in TCRdb, only in-frame clones are kept and a portion is missing. This sample has about 120,000 clones, with almost 85% found just once. CDR3 length equals 12 residues. Between the trimmed V and J ends, which lost 7 bases and 8 bases, there was a span of 14 bases. Looked up from germline, CDR1 is LNHDA and CDR2 is SQIVND (reference sequence). Sequencing input: peripheral blood. The clonotype was recovered from a man aged 65 to 79 with active or convalescent COVID-19. The chain links TRBV19 to TRBJ1-2, with D unclear. The DNA for the CDR3 is TGTGCCAGTACCCCCGGACTAGGGGGCTACACCTTC. It is translated as CASTPGLGGYTF. The complete variable domain, with remaining parts taken from reference TRBV19 and TRBJ1-2, reads DGGITQSPKYLFRKEGQNVTLSCEQNLNHDAMYWYRQDPGQGLRLIYYSQIVNDFQKGDIAEGYSVSREKKESFPLTVTSAQKNPTAFYLCASTPGLGGYTFGSGTRLTVV.